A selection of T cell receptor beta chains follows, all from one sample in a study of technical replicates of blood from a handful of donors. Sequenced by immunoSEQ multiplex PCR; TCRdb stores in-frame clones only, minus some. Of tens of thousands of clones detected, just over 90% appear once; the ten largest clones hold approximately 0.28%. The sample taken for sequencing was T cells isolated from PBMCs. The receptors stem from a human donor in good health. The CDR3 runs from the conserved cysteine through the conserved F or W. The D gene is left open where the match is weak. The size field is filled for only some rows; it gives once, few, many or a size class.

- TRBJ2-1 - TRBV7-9 CASSFSSEQFF TGTGCCAGCAGCTTTTCTAGCGAGCAGTTCTTC
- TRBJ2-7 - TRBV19 CASSVQGGLYEQYF TGTGCCAGTAGTGTCCAGGGGGGATTATACGAGCAGTACTTC
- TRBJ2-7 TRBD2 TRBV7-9 CASRHTTSGNYEQYF TGTGCCAGCAGACATACGACTAGCGGGAACTACGAGCAGTACTTC
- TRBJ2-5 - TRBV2 CASSVGGQTQYF TGTGCCAGCAGTGTCGGGGGACAGACCCAGTACTTC
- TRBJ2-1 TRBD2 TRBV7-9 CASSVPGLAGSEQFF TGTGCCAGCAGCGTACCGGGACTAGCGGGAAGCGAGCAGTTCTTC
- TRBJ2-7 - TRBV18 CASSPDRGSYEQYF TGTGCCAGCTCACCGGACCGGGGATCCTACGAGCAGTACTTC
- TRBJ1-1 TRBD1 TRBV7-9 CASSPGQGFTEAFF TGTGCCAGCAGCCCAGGACAGGGGTTCACTGAAGCTTTCTTT
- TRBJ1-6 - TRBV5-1 CASSLASGTFGSPLHF TGCGCCAGCAGCTTGGCCTCCGGGACATTCGGTTCACCCCTCCACTTT
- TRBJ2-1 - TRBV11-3 CASSRLAGGTYNEQFF TGTGCCAGCAGCCGGTTAGCGGGCGGGACATACAATGAGCAGTTCTTC
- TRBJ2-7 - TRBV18 CASSPGRAYEQYF TGTGCCAGCTCACCGGGCAGGGCCTACGAGCAGTACTTC
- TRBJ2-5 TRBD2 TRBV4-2 CASSHPLAGMQETQYF TGTGCCAGCAGCCATCCCCTAGCGGGAATGCAAGAGACCCAGTACTTC
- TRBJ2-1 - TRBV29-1 CSVEGRAISSYNEQFF TGCAGCGTTGAAGGCAGGGCCATCAGCTCCTACAATGAGCAGTTCTTC
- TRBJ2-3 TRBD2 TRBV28 CASSLSLAGNTDTQYF TGTGCCAGCAGTTTAAGTCTAGCGGGAAACACAGATACGCAGTATTTT
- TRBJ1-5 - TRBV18 CASSDRSSNQPQHF TGTGCCAGCTCAGACAGATCCAGCAATCAGCCCCAGCATTTT
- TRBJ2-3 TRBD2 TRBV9 CASSVDSGGVDTQYF TGTGCCAGCAGCGTAGATTCGGGGGGGGTTGATACGCAGTATTTT
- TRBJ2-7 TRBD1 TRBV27 CASSFHRGEQYF TGTGCCAGCAGTTTTCACAGGGGCGAGCAGTACTTC
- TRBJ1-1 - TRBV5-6 CASSLAGEAFF TGTGCCAGCAGCTTGGCCGGGGAGGCTTTCTTT
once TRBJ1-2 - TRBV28 CASSGGHYGYTF TGTGCCAGCAGTGGGGGCCACTATGGCTACACCTTC
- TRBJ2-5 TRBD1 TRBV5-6 CASSLSVTGKETQYF TGTGCCAGCAGCTTATCAGTGACAGGGAAAGAGACCCAGTACTTC
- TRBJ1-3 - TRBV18 CASSVDTIYF TGTGCCAGCTCCGTAGACACCATATATTTT
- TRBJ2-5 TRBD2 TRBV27 CASSGGQETQYF TGTGCCAGCAGCGGGGGGCAAGAGACCCAGTACTTC
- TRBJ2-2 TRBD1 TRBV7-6 CASSFNPGQGIPGELFF TGTGCCAGCAGCTTTAACCCGGGACAGGGTATTCCCGGGGAGCTGTTTTTT
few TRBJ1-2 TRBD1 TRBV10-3 CAISALPEGQGAGGYTF TGTGCCATCAGTGCCTTGCCGGAAGGACAGGGGGCCGGTGGCTACACCTTC
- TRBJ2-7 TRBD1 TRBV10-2 CASSEPRQGLYEQYF TGCGCCAGCAGTGAGCCCCGACAGGGGCTCTACGAGCAGTACTTC
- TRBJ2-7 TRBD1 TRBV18 CASSPRQGARSNEQYF TGTGCCAGCTCACCTCGGCAGGGGGCTAGGTCGAACGAGCAGTACTTC
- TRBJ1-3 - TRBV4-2 CASSQVMLGVGKNTIYF TGTGCCAGCAGCCAAGTGATGTTAGGGGTAGGGAAAAACACCATATATTTT
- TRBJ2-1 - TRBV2 CASPGVADLSYNEQFF TGTGCCAGCCCGGGAGTCGCAGATCTCTCCTACAATGAGCAGTTCTTC
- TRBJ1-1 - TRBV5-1 CASSLTDGRETEAFF TGCGCCAGCAGCTTGACTGATGGTAGGGAGACTGAAGCTTTCTTT
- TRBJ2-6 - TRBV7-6 CASSLEAVGANVLTF TGTGCCAGCAGCTTAGAGGCGGTTGGGGCCAACGTCCTGACTTTC
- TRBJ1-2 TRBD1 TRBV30 CAWSDRWDRPYGYTF TGTGCCTGGAGTGACCGATGGGACAGACCTTATGGCTACACCTTC
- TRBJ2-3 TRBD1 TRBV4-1 CASSQGRGRDTQYF TGCGCCAGCAGCCAAGGCAGGGGGCGAGATACGCAGTATTTT
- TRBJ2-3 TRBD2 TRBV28 CASSQSGRGTTDTQYF TGTGCCAGCAGCCAAAGCGGGCGTGGGACTACGGATACGCAGTATTTT
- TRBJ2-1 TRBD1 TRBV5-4 CASSGTGGTDTYNEQFF TGTGCCAGCAGCGGGACAGGGGGTACAGATACCTACAATGAGCAGTTCTTC
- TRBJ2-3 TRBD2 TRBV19 CASTRAGGPSDTQYF TGTGCCAGTACGCGGGCGGGAGGGCCGAGTGATACGCAGTATTTT
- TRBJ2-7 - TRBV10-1 CASSEFREENKQYF TGCGCCAGCAGTGAGTTCCGGGAAGAGAACAAGCAGTACTTC
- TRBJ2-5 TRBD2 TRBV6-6 CASSYQAGGLKTQYF TGTGCCAGCAGTTACCAAGCGGGGGGGCTAAAGACCCAGTACTTC
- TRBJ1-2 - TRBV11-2 CASSDVANYGYTF TGTGCCAGCAGCGACGTAGCGAACTATGGCTACACCTTC
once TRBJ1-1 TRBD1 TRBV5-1 CASSPDPGQQAFF TGCGCCAGCAGCCCGGACCCGGGACAGCAGGCTTTCTTT
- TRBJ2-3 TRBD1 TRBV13 CASSLVGQGPDTQYF TGTGCCAGCAGCTTAGTAGGACAGGGACCAGATACGCAGTATTTT
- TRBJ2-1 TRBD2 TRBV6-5 CASSYSTLQRGELFF TGTGCCAGCAGTTACTCCACCCTCCAGCGGGGGGAGTTGTTCTTC
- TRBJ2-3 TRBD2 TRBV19 CASQVAGGTDTQYF TGTGCCAGTCAAGTAGCGGGGGGGACAGATACGCAGTATTTT
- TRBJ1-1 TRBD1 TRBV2 CASNHPGGDVNTEAFF TGTGCCAGCAATCATCCAGGGGGCGATGTGAACACTGAAGCTTTCTTT
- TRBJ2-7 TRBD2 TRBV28 CASSNGGSLYEQYF TGTGCCAGCAGTAATGGCGGGAGTCTATACGAGCAGTACTTC
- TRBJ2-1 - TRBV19 CASGDTDTNNEQFF TGTGCCAGCGGGGACACAGACACAAACAATGAGCAGTTCTTC
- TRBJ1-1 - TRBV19 CASSAGFDNAEAFF TGTGCCAGTTCGGCAGGCTTCGATAATGCTGAAGCTTTCTTT